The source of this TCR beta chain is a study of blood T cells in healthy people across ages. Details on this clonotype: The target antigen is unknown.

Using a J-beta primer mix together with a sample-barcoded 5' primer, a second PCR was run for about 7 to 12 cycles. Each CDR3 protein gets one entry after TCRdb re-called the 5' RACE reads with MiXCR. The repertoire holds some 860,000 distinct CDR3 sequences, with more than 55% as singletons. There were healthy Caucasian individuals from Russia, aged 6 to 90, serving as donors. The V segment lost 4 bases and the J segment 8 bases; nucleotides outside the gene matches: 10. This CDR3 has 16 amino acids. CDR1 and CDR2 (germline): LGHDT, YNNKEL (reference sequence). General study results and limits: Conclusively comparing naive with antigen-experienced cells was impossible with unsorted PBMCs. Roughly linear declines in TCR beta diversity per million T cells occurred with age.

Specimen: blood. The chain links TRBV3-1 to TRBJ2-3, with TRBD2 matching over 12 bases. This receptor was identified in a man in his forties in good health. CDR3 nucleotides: TGTGCCAGCAGCCCGCCTAGCGGGGGGGCCCGTGGTACGCAGTATTTT. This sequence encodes CASSPPSGGARGTQYF.